These 21 T cell receptor beta chains came from one sample sequenced in a study of metastatic and nonmetastatic thyroid tumors. TCRdb redid the clone calls on the PCR reads using MiXCR. Of over 10,000 clones listed, around 20% are singletons. There were no patients who had received any treatment before thyroid surgery. The specimen was adjacent normal tissue. The source of these receptors is a female donor with papillary thyroid cancer or a benign thyroid nodule (not recorded which). Some clones in this sample may be carry-over from other donors' samples.

This clone came up many times. The V and J genes are TRBV7-9 and TRBJ1-2; 7 bases are a match to TRBD1. The CDR3 is 16 residues long. Losses at the gene ends were 4 bases for V and 4 bases for J; bases not matched to a gene: 12. Germline CDR1 SEHNR, CDR2 FQNEAQ (reference sequence). The CDR3: CASSSASGGSGYGYTF. The CDR3, as DNA: TGTGCCAGCAGCTCAGCTTCAGGGGGATCAGGCTATGGCTACACCTTC.

This clone showed up just a few times. CDR3 amino acids: CSARGGRWDSSYEQYF. The DNA of the CDR3 is TGCAGTGCTAGGGGAGGGAGGTGGGATTCCTCCTACGAGCAGTACTTC. The chain joins TRBV20-1 to TRBJ2-7, with TRBD2 identical over 7 bases. Germline V gene lookup returns CDR1 DFQATT and CDR2 SNEGSKA (reference sequence). Germline trimming cut 3 bases from V and 0 bases from J; bases unmatched to any gene: 11. This CDR3 is 16 amino acids long.

This clone has just a few counts. Other DNA sequences from this sample encode an identical CDR3 as well. The J gene is TRBJ1-1, the V gene TRBV19; 7 bases line up with TRBD1. V trimming: 1 base; J trimming: 6 bases; junction bases outside the gene matches: 5. This CDR3 has 14 amino acids. Per the germline V gene, CDR1 is LNHDA and CDR2 is SQIVND (reference sequence). CDR3: CASSIGQGTAEAFF. In nucleotides, the CDR3 is TGTGCCAGTAGTATAGGACAGGGAACGGCTGAAGCTTTCTTT.

This chain joins TRBV6-5 and TRBJ1-1, with D uncertain. The CDR3 is 12 amino acids. The V end was cut by 2 bases, the J end by 4 bases, with 5 bases between. CDR1 is MNHEY and CDR2 is SVGAGI in the germline V gene. The CDR3 loop is CASSYDSTEAFF. Here the CDR3 DNA reads TGTGCCAGCAGTTACGATTCCACTGAAGCTTTCTTT.

As to this clone: No conserved phenylalanine or tryptophan is present at the end of the CDR3, so a read error is the likely explanation. The J gene is TRBJ2-1, the V gene TRBV6-2 or TRBV6-3; TRBD2 is a possible D gene (5 bases). Per germline, CDR1 MNHEY and CDR2 SVGEGT. This CDR3 region has 12 residues. The CDR3 here is CAGSLTAGEQFV. Here the CDR3 DNA reads TGTGCCGGCAGTTTGACCGCGGGTGAGCAGTTCGTC.

This clone has only a few counts. V is TRBV28 and J is TRBJ2-3; TRBD2 matches at 9 bases. The CDR3 runs 16 residues. V was pared by 6 bases and J by 0 bases, with 7 bases of the junction left unmatched. CDR1 and CDR2 from the germline V gene are MDHEN and SYDVKM. This chain's CDR3 is CASRDVAGASTDTQYF. CDR3 in DNA: TGTGCCAGCAGGGACGTAGCGGGAGCTAGCACAGATACGCAGTATTTT.

This clone was seen a few times. The chain is built from TRBV12-3 or TRBV12-4 and TRBJ2-7; TRBD1 matches 9 bases. The trim removed 6 bases at V and 6 bases at J, leaving 3 bases unmatched. The CDR3 extends over 12 amino acids. The CDR3 DNA reads TGTGCCAGCAGCCAGACAGGGGGCGAGCAGTACTTC. Translating it yields CASSQTGGEQYF.

In DNA form, the CDR3 reads TGTGCCAGCAGACTAGCGGGAGACACCGGGGAGCTGTTTTTT. Translating gives CASRLAGDTGELFF. The chain carries TRBV12-3 or TRBV12-4 and TRBJ2-2; TRBD2 matches 11 bases. V lost 6 bases, J lost 3 bases, and 0 bases stayed unmatched. This CDR3 is built from 14 residues.

This chain connects TRBV6-5 to TRBJ1-4; perhaps TRBD1 as D (5 bases). The CDR3 runs 14 residues. V lost 4 bases to trimming and J lost 6 bases, with 12 bases between them. Germline lookup yields CDR1 MNHEY and CDR2 SVGAGI. CDR3 loop: CASSFRDGHEKLFF. CDR3 in DNA: TGTGCCAGCAGTTTCCGGGACGGTCATGAAAAACTGTTTTTT.

The chain has TRBV7-2 and TRBJ2-7, with TRBD1 identical over 8 bases. CDR1 is SGHTA, CDR2 FQGNSA, per germline. The CDR3 runs to 15 residues. J gave up 3 bases and V 5 bases, and 9 bases lay outside the gene matches. In DNA form, the CDR3 reads TGTGCCAGCAGCCACAACTCGGGACAGGTCTACGAGCAGTACTTC. Translated: CASSHNSGQVYEQYF. The variable domain in full, completed from reference TRBV7-2 and TRBJ2-7, reads GAGVSQSPSNKVTEKGKDVELRCDPISGHTALYWYRQSLGQGLEFLIYFQGNSAPDKSGLPSDRFSAERTGGSVSTLTIQRTQQEDSAVYLCASSHNSGQVYEQYFGPGTRLTVT.

The rearrangement links TRBV27 to TRBJ2-1; D might be TRBD1 (5 bases). Germline loops: CDR1 MNHEY, CDR2 SMNVEV (reference sequence). Trimming stripped 6 bases from V and 9 bases from J, with 15 bases between. CDR3 length: 13 amino acids. CDR3 nucleotide sequence: TGTGCCAGCAGCTTCCCCAGGGCATCTGAGCAGTTCTTC. Its protein is CASSFPRASEQFF.

This clone counts as medium-sized. The V call is TRBV6-4, the J call TRBJ1-2; 12 bases align to TRBD1. J gave up 6 bases and V 7 bases, and 6 bases lay outside the gene matches. Per germline, CDR1 MRHNA and CDR2 SNTAGT. The CDR3 has 14 residues. CDR3 protein: CASKAGQGADGYTF. The CDR3 DNA reads as TGTGCCAGCAAGGCGGGACAGGGGGCCGATGGCTACACCTTC.

In its sample, this clone was seen many times. The chain links TRBV10-3 to TRBJ2-5; possibly TRBD2 for D (5 bases). Germline CDR1 is ENHRY and CDR2 is SYGVKD. The V end lost 0 bases, the J end lost 3 bases, and 20 bases lay between the germline ends. This CDR3 is 18 amino acids long. For the CDR3, the DNA is TGTGCCATCAGTGAGTCGAAGGTAGCGAGGAGTTATAAAGAGACCCAGTACTTC. Translated: CAISESKVARSYKETQYF.

This clone occurred many times. The chain joins TRBV3-1 to TRBJ2-7; D is unresolved. Trimming pared 0 bases from V and 6 bases from J, leaving 3 bases between. The CDR3 totals 11 residues. The germline V gene has CDR1 LGHDT and CDR2 YNNKEL (reference sequence). CDR3 nucleotide sequence: TGTGCCAGCAGCCAAGATTCCGAGCAGTACTTC. Its translation is CASSQDSEQYF.

By share, this clone counts as medium-sized. The chain couples TRBV27 to TRBJ1-2; D remains ambiguous. This CDR3 contains 14 residues. The V gene's germline CDR1 is MNHEY and CDR2 SMNVEV (reference sequence). V was clipped by 4 bases and J by 4 bases, with 13 bases between them. The DNA of the CDR3 is TGTGCCAGCAGTTCTTTGTTGGGCGTCTATGGCTACACCTTC. This translates into CASSSLLGVYGYTF.

V usage is TRBV19 and J usage is TRBJ2-1; 7 bases agree with TRBD1. The junction had 11 bases not matched to a gene; V was cut back by 7 bases and J by 5 bases. Germline-derived CDR1 and CDR2 are LNHDA and SQIVND (reference sequence). The CDR3 is 15 amino acids. CDR3 DNA sequence: TGTGCCAGTATGGCCCGGTTAGGGGGCCACAATGAGCAGTTCTTC. Translation: CASMARLGGHNEQFF.

This clone has more than one count but fewer than ten. One end of the junction fails to match germline, which may point to a read error. The rearrangement joins TRBV12-3 or TRBV12-4 to TRBJ1-2; the D gene is possibly TRBD1 (6 bases). The CDR3 runs to 14 residues. This chain's CDR3 is CASSLWGARYVYTF. CDR3 sequence (DNA): TGTGCCAGCAGTTTATGGGGGGCGCGGTATGTCTACACCTTC.

The V gene is TRBV6-2 or TRBV6-3, the J gene TRBJ2-7; TRBD2 might be the D (5 bases). The CDR3 totals 11 residues. CDR1 and CDR2 from the germline V gene are MNHEY and SVGEGT. Trimming shortened V by 8 bases and J by 7 bases, and 12 bases separated the two germline ends. Here the CDR3 DNA reads TGTGCCAGCGGCGTATCGGGGGAGCAGTACTTC. This sequence encodes CASGVSGEQYF.

Note on this clone: This CDR3 is also generated by other DNA sequences in the sample. This chain links TRBV20-1 with TRBJ2-7; possibly TRBD2 for D (5 bases). The CDR3 has 14 residues. Germline lookup yields CDR1 DFQATT and CDR2 SNEGSKA (reference sequence). The V end was cut by 2 bases, the J end by 3 bases, with 14 bases between. Here the CDR3 reads CSARTKGLLYEQYF. The DNA of the CDR3 is TGCAGTGCTAGAACTAAAGGACTTCTCTACGAGCAGTACTTC.

V is TRBV7-9 and J is TRBJ1-5, with a weak D call TRBD1 (5 bases). CDR3 length: 12 amino acids. V was cut by 5 bases and J by 6 bases, with 8 bases left in between. Germline V gene data show CDR1 as SEHNR and CDR2 as FQNEAQ (reference sequence). CDR3 nucleotides: TGTGCCAGCAGCGAGAGGGGTCAGCCCCAGCATTTT. Translation: CASSERGQPQHF. The full variable domain, with the rest looked up from reference TRBV7-9 and TRBJ1-5, is DTGVSQNPRHKITKRGQNVTFRCDPISEHNRLYWYRQTLGQGPEFLTYFQNEAQLEKSRLLSDRFSAERPKGSFSTLEIQRTEQGDSAMYLCASSERGQPQHFGDGTRLSIL.

V and J are TRBV19 and TRBJ1-5; no clear D. This CDR3 comprises 14 residues. The germline gives CDR1 LNHDA, CDR2 SQIVND (reference sequence). V was clipped by 4 bases and J by 4 bases, with 11 bases between them. The CDR3 region has the DNA TGTGCCAGTAGTACATTCGACGGGAATCAGCCCCAGCATTTT. Encoded protein: CASSTFDGNQPQHF. Full variable domain (missing parts from reference TRBV19 and TRBJ1-5): DGGITQSPKYLFRKEGQNVTLSCEQNLNHDAMYWYRQDPGQGLRLIYYSQIVNDFQKGDIAEGYSVSREKKESFPLTVTSAQKNPTAFYLCASSTFDGNQPQHFGDGTRLSIL.